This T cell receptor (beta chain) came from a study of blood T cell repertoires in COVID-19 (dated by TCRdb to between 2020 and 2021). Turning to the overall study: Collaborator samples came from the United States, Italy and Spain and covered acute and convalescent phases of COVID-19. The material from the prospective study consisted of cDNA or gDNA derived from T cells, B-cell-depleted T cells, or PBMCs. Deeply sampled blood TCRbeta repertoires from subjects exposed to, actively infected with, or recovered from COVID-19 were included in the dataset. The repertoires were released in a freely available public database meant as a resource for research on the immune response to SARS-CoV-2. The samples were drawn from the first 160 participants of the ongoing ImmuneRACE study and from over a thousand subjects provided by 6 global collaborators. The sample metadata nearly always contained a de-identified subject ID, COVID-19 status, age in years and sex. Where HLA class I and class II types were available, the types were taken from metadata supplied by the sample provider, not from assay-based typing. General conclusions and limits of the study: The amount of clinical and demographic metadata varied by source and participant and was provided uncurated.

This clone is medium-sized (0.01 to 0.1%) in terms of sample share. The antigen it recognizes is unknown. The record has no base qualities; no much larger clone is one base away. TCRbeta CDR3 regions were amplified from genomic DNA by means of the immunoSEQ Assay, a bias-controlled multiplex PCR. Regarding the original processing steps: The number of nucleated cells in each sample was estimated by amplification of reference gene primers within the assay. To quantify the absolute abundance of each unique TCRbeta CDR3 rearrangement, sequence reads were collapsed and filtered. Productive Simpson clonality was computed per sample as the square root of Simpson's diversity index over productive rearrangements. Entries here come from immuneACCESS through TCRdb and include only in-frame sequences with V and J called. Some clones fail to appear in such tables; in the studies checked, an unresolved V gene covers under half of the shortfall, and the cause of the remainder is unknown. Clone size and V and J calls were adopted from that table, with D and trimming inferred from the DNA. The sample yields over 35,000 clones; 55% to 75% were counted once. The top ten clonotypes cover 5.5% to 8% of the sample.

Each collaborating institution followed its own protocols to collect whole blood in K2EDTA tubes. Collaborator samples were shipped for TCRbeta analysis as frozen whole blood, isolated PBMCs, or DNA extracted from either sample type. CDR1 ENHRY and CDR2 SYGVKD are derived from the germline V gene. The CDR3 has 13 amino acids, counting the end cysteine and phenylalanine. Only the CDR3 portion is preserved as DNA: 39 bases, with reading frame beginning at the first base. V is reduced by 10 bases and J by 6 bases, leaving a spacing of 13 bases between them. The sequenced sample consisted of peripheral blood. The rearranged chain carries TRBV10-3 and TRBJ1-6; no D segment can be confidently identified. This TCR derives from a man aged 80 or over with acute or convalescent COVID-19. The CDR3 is CASLGVFNSPLHF. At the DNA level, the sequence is TGTGCCAGCCTCGGGGTTTTTAATTCACCCCTCCACTTT.